This T cell receptor (beta chain) emerged from a study of T cells after somatic rescue of genetic block. V was cut by 5 bases and J by 3 bases, with 11 bases left in between. Germline V gene lookup returns CDR1 SEHNR and CDR2 FQNEAQ (reference sequence). This CDR3 is built from 13 residues. Sequencing used immunoSEQ multiplex PCR; TCRdb keeps in-frame clones, though not all of them. The data show some 68,000 clones, approximately 91% seen once. The sample consisted of peripheral blood mononuclear cells (PBMCs). This TCR came from a man aged 25-45 years. This chain uses TRBV7-9 with TRBJ2-7; tentative D call: TRBD1 (7 bases). CDR3 residues: CASSRGTDYEQYF. DNA for the CDR3: TGTGCCAGCAGCCGCGGGACAGACTACGAGCAGTACTTC.